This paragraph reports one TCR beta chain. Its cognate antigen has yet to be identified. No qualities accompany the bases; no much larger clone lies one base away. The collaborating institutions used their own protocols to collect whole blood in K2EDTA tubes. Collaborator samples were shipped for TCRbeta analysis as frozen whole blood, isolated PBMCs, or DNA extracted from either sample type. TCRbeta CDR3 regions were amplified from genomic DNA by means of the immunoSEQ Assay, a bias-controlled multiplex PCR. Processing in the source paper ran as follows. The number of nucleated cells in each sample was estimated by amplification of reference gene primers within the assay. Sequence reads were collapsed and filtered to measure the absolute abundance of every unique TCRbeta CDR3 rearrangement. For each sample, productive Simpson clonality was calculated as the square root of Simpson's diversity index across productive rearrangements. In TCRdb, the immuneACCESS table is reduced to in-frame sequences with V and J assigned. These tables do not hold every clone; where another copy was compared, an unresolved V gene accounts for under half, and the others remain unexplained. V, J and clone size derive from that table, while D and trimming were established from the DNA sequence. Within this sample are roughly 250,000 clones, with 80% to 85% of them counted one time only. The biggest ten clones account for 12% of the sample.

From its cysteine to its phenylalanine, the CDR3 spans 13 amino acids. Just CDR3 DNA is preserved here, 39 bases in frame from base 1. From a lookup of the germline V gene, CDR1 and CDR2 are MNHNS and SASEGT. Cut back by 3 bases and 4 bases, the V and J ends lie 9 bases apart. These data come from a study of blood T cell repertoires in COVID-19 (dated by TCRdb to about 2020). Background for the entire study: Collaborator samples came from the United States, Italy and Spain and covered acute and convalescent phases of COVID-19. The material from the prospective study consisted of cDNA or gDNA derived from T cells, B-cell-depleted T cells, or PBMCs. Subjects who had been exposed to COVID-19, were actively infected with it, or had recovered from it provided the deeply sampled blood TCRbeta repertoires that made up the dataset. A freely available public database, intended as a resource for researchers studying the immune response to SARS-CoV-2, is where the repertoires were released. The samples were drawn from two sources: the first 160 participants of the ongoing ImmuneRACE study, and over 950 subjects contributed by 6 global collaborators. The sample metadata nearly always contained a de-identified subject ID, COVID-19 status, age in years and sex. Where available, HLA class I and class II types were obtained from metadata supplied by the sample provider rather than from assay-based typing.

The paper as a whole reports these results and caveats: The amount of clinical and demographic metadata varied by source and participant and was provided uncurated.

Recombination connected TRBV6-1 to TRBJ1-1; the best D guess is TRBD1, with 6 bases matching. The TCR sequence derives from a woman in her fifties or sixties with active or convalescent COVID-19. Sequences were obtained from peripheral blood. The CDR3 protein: CASSDRGSTEAFF. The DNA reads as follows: TGTGCCAGCAGTGACAGGGGAAGCACTGAAGCTTTCTTT.